The 10 T cell receptor beta chains listed next were all sequenced from one sample in a study of graft-versus-host responses after intestinal transplantation. Sequencing used immunoSEQ multiplex PCR; TCRdb keeps in-frame clones, though not all of them. Among more than 95,000 clones listed, less than 90% were seen once. These receptors have no known antigen. The specimen was unstimulated CD4+ T cells sorted from spleen or lymph node cells, collected before intestinal transplant. These TCRs come from a human donor who received an intestinal transplant.

The gene calls are TRBV5-1 and TRBJ1-1; no definite D call. CDR3 size: 15 residues. The V gene's germline CDR1 is SGHRS and CDR2 YFSETQ. V was shortened by 6 bases and J by 1 base, with 16 bases between the two germline ends. CDR3 region: CASTTGDTQNTEAFF. The CDR3, as DNA: TGCGCCAGCACCACGGGCGACACCCAGAACACTGAAGCTTTCTTT.

The rearrangement uses TRBV2 and TRBJ1-4; weak D call: TRBD1 (5 bases). The CDR3 has 14 residues. Germline CDR1 SNHLY, CDR2 FYNNEI. The V and J ends lost 6 bases and 5 bases respectively, with 13 bases between them. The CDR3 is CASSRDLRNEKLFF. The CDR3 DNA is TGTGCCAGCAGCCGGGACCTGAGAAATGAAAAACTGTTTTTT.

The V call is TRBV5-3, the J call TRBJ2-7; D might be TRBD1 (6 bases). TRBV5-3 is noted as an ORF with a role that remains uncertain. CDR3 length: 12 residues. Deletions cut 4 bases from V and 5 bases from J, with 10 bases between. The CDR3 here is CARSETGHEQYF. CDR3 sequence (DNA): TGTGCCAGAAGCGAAACAGGGCACGAGCAGTACTTC.

The chain recombines TRBV11-2 with TRBJ1-4; no firm D call. Trimming removed 5 bases from V and 8 bases from J, with 15 bases in between. CDR3 size: 14 residues. Germline CDR1 reads SGHAT; CDR2 reads FQNNGV. The CDR3 region has the DNA TGTGCCAGCAGCCGGGCCCAGCGTTCGGAAAAACTGTTTTTT. Residues: CASSRAQRSEKLFF.

The V and J genes are TRBV7-9 and TRBJ2-5, with D possibly matching TRBD1 (6 bases). Trimming cost V 5 bases and J 5 bases, with 18 bases left between them. Looked up from germline, CDR1 is SEHNR and CDR2 is FQNEAQ (reference sequence). This CDR3 has 15 amino acids. CDR3 protein: CASSNRQVVGETQYF. In DNA, the CDR3 is TGTGCCAGCAGCAACCGACAGGTTGTGGGGGAGACCCAGTACTTC. The whole variable domain, remainder taken from reference TRBV7-9 and TRBJ2-5, is DTGVSQNPRHKITKRGQNVTFRCDPISEHNRLYWYRQTLGQGPEFLTYFQNEAQLEKSRLLSDRFSAERPKGSFSTLEIQRTEQGDSAMYLCASSNRQVVGETQYFGPGTRLLVL.

The chain recombines TRBV19 with TRBJ2-7; 10 bases align to TRBD1. Germline V gene lookup returns CDR1 LNHDA and CDR2 SQIVND (reference sequence). CDR3 size: 15 residues. V was pared by 1 base and J by 3 bases, with 3 bases of the junction left unmatched. Here the CDR3 reads CASSIGQGANYEQYF. The CDR3 DNA sequence: TGTGCCAGTAGTATAGGACAGGGGGCGAACTACGAGCAGTACTTC.

Here the CDR3 reads CSVVHREVGKNIQYF. CDR3 bases: TGCAGCGTTGTACACAGGGAGGTTGGCAAAAACATTCAGTACTTC. The chain has TRBV29-1 and TRBJ2-4, with D perhaps TRBD1 or TRBD2 (6 bases each). Between the trimmed V and J ends, which lost 4 bases and 3 bases, there was a span of 16 bases. CDR3 length equals 15 residues. The germline V gene encodes CDR1 SQVTM and CDR2 ANQGSEA.

The chain couples TRBV10-3 to TRBJ2-7; 10 positions match TRBD2. V shed 8 bases, J shed 0 bases, and the junction held 4 bases outside the gene matches. This CDR3 is built from 14 residues. The germline V gene encodes CDR1 ENHRY and CDR2 SYGVKD. The CDR3 DNA reads as TGTGCCATCGCTAGCGGGGGCCCCTCCTACGAGCAGTACTTC. Amino acids: CAIASGGPSYEQYF.

This clone was observed a few times. This chain uses TRBV6-1 with TRBJ2-7, with TRBD1 identical over 9 bases. Germline values: CDR1 MNHNS, CDR2 SASEGT. The junction had 8 bases not matched to a gene; V was cut back by 6 bases and J by 2 bases. The CDR3 consists of 15 residues. CDR3 residues: CASRDGTGNTYEQYF. CDR3 sequence (DNA): TGTGCCAGCAGGGACGGGACAGGGAATACCTACGAGCAGTACTTC.

This sequence joins TRBV4-1 and TRBJ1-3; D not certain. Germline V gives CDR1 MGHRA, CDR2 YSYEKL. V shed 1 base and J shed 6 bases, with 7 bases lying between them. The CDR3 spans 13 residues. The DNA of the CDR3 is TGCGCCAGCAGCCAAGGCGTAATAAACACCATATATTTT. Translated: CASSQGVINTIYF.